The 10 T cell receptor beta chains below were found in one sample sequenced in a study of OX40 agonist ivuxolimab in advanced cancers. The method was immunoSEQ multiplex PCR; TCRdb's version includes in-frame clones alone and lacks a portion of them. The data show more than 45,000 clones, approximately 91% seen once. The sample consisted of CD4+ or CD8+ T cells sorted from blood, taken in a trial of the OX40 agonist ivuxolimab. These receptors were obtained from an adult with an advanced solid tumor such as melanoma, head and neck, liver or kidney cancer.

The V call is TRBV7-3, the J call TRBJ2-1; 14 bases line up with TRBD2. The germline V gene encodes CDR1 SGHTA and CDR2 FQGTGA. The CDR3 extends over 15 amino acids. Trimming took 6 bases from V and 8 from J; bases not matched to a gene: 6. The CDR3 nucleotides are TGTGCCAGCAGTTCGACTAGCGGGAGGGCCGATGAGCAGTTCTTC. Its translation: CASSSTSGRADEQFF.

This chain links TRBV7-2 with TRBJ2-3, with 11 bases matching TRBD2. The germline CDR1 and CDR2 sequences are SGHTA and FQGNSA. With 2 bases clipped from V and 6 bases from J, the junction kept 4 bases outside the gene matches. The CDR3 has 15 residues. CDR3: CASSLLSGGADTQYF. The DNA for the CDR3 is TGTGCCAGCAGCTTACTTAGCGGGGGGGCCGATACGCAGTATTTT. The whole variable domain, remainder taken from reference TRBV7-2 and TRBJ2-3, is GAGVSQSPSNKVTEKGKDVELRCDPISGHTALYWYRQSLGQGLEFLIYFQGNSAPDKSGLPSDRFSAERTGGSVSTLTIQRTQQEDSAVYLCASSLLSGGADTQYFGPGTRLTVL.

This chain uses TRBV6-5 with TRBJ2-7; D uncertain. V was pared by 4 bases and J by 0 bases, with 7 bases between. Germline lookup yields CDR1 MNHEY and CDR2 SVGAGI. The CDR3 extends over 13 amino acids. Here the CDR3 DNA reads TGTGCCAGCAGTTTAGGCAGCTCCTACGAGCAGTACTTC. Translating it yields CASSLGSSYEQYF.

V and J are TRBV6-1 and TRBJ1-2; weak D call: TRBD1 (5 bases). V shed 8 bases and J shed 1 base, with 8 bases lying between them. This CDR3 comprises 12 residues. Germline assignment: CDR1 MNHNS and CDR2 SASEGT. CDR3 loop: CASDSLNYGYTF. The DNA of the CDR3 is TGTGCCAGCGACAGCCTTAACTATGGCTACACCTTC.

This chain connects TRBV6-1 to TRBJ2-7; D may be TRBD1 (6 bases). CDR1 and CDR2 (germline): MNHNS, SASEGT. V lost 4 bases, J lost 4 bases, and 14 bases lay in between. CDR3 size: 14 residues. The DNA of the CDR3 is TGTGCCAGCAGTGGGCAGGGGAGACTTTACGAGCAGTACTTC. It specifies CASSGQGRLYEQYF.

The gene calls are TRBV7-3 and TRBJ1-1; D is ambiguous. The germline CDR1 and CDR2 sequences are SGHTA and FQGTGA. The V end lost 5 bases, the J end lost 1 base, and 11 bases lay between the germline ends. The length of the CDR3 is 14 residues. The CDR3 nucleotides are TGTGCCAGCAGCGCCAACGAGGGGAACACTGAAGCTTTCTTT. Residues: CASSANEGNTEAFF. The entire variable domain, with the rest obtained from reference TRBV7-3 and TRBJ1-1, is as follows: GAGVSQTPSNKVTEKGKYVELRCDPISGHTALYWYRQSLGQGPEFLIYFQGTGAADDSGLPNDRFFAVRPEGSVSTLKIQRTERGDSAVYLCASSANEGNTEAFFGQGTRLTVV.

Here the CDR3 reads CATEEQEAKNIQYF. Here the CDR3 DNA reads TGTGCCACCGAGGAGCAGGAGGCCAAAAACATTCAGTACTTC. This chain joins TRBV15 and TRBJ2-4; the D is unclear. The CDR3 extends over 14 amino acids. Germline CDR1 LNHNV, CDR2 YYDKDF (reference sequence). V gave up 8 bases and J gave up 1 base, with 12 bases separating them.

This CDR3 reads CASSVGGTGELFF. In nucleotides, the CDR3 is TGTGCCAGTAGTGTAGGGGGGACCGGGGAGCTGTTTTTT. This chain connects TRBV19 to TRBJ2-2; D could derive from TRBD1 or TRBD2 (6 bases each). V lost 5 bases and J 5 bases, leaving 9 bases between the germline ends. The germline V gene encodes CDR1 LNHDA and CDR2 SQIVND (reference sequence). This CDR3 contains 13 residues.

The chain employs TRBV27 and TRBJ2-7; 11 bases match TRBD1. Germline V gene sequence: CDR1 MNHEY, CDR2 SMNVEV (reference sequence). The V segment lost 4 bases and the J segment 0 bases; nucleotides outside the gene matches: 2. CDR3 length: 15 residues. The CDR3: CASSWGTGGSYEQYF. CDR3 in DNA: TGTGCCAGCAGTTGGGGGACAGGGGGCTCCTACGAGCAGTACTTC.

The J gene is TRBJ1-2, the V gene TRBV4-1; 9 nucleotides line up with TRBD1. Trimming removed 4 bases from V and 4 bases from J; junction bases left unmatched: 16. The CDR3 contains 18 residues. CDR1 is MGHRA, CDR2 YSYEKL, per germline. Here the CDR3 DNA reads TGCGCCAGCAGCCTTTCCGGGACAGGGCAAGGAGGGAGCTATGGCTACACCTTC. It is translated as CASSLSGTGQGGSYGYTF.